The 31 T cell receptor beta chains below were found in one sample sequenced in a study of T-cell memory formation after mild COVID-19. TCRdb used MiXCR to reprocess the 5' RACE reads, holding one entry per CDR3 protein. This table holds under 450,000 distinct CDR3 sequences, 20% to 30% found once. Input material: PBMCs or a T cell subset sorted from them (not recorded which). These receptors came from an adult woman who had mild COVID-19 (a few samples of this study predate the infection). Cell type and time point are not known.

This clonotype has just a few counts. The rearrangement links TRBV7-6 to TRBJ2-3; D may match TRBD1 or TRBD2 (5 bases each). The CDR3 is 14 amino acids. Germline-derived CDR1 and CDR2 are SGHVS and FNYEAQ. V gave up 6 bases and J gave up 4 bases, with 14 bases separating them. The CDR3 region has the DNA TGTGCCAGCAGTCGAGAGGGGAGAGCAGATACGCAGTATTTT. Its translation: CASSREGRADTQYF. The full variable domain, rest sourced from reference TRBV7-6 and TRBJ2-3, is GAGVSQSPRYKVTKRGQDVALRCDPISGHVSLYWYRQALGQGPEFLTYFNYEAQQDKSGLPNDRFSAERPEGSISTLTIQRTEQRDSAMYRCASSREGRADTQYFGPGTRLTVL.

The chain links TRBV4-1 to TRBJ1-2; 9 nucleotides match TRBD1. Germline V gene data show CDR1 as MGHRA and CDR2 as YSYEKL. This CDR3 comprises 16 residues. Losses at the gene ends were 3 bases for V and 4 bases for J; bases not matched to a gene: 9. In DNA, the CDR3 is TGCGCCAGCAGCCACGTGGGGACAGGGACGGGCTATGGCTACACCTTC. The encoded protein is CASSHVGTGTGYGYTF.

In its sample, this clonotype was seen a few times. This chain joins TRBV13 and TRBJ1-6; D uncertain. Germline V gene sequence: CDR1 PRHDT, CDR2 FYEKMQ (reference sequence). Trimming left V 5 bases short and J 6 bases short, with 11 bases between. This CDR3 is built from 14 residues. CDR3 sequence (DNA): TGTGCCAGCAGCATCCGGGGTCTTAATTCACCCCTCCACTTT. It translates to CASSIRGLNSPLHF.

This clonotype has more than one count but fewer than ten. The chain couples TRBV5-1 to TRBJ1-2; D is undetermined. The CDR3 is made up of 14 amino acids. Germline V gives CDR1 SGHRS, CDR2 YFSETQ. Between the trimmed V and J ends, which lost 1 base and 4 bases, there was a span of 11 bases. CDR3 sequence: CASSLNGGGYGYTF. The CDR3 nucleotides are TGCGCCAGCAGCTTGAACGGTGGAGGCTATGGCTACACCTTC. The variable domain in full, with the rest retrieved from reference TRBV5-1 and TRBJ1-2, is KAGVTQTPRYLIKTRGQQVTLSCSPISGHRSVSWYQQTPGQGLQFLFEYFSETQRNKGNFPGRFSGRQFSNSRSEMNVSTLELGDSALYLCASSLNGGGYGYTFGSGTRLTVV.

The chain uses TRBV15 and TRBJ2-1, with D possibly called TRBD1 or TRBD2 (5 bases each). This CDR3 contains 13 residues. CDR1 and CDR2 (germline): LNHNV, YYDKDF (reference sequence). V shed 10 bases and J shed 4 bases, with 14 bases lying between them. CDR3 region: CANGANPYNEQFF. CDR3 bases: TGTGCCAACGGGGCTAACCCATACAATGAGCAGTTCTTC.

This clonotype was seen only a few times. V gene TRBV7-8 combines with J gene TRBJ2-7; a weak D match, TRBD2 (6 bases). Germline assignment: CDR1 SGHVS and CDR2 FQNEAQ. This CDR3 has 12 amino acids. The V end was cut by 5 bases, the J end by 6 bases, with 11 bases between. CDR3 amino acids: CASSPREFEQYF. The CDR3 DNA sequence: TGTGCCAGCAGCCCCCGGGAGTTCGAGCAGTACTTC.

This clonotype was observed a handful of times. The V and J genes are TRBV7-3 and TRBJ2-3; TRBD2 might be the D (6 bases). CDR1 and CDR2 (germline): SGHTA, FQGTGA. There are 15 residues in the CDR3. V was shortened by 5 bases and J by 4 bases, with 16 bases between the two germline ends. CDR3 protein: CASSATSSRADTQYF. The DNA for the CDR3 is TGTGCCAGCAGCGCGACTAGTAGTAGGGCAGATACGCAGTATTTT. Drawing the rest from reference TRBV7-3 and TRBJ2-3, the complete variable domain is GAGVSQTPSNKVTEKGKYVELRCDPISGHTALYWYRQSLGQGPEFLIYFQGTGAADDSGLPNDRFFAVRPEGSVSTLKIQRTERGDSAVYLCASSATSSRADTQYFGPGTRLTVL.

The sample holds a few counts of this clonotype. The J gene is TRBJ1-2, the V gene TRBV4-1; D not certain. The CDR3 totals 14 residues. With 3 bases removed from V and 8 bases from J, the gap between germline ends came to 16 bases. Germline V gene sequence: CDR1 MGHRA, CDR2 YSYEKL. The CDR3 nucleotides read TGCGCCAGCAGCCATCGTCATGGGGAGAACGGCTACACCTTC. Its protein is CASSHRHGENGYTF.

The CDR3 loop is CASSLAQGARGYTF. Here the CDR3 DNA reads TGTGCCAGCAGCTTGGCACAGGGGGCTCGAGGCTACACCTTC. V gene TRBV5-4 combines with J gene TRBJ1-2; 9 bases fit TRBD1. J gave up 8 bases and V 0 bases, and 5 bases lay outside the gene matches. Germline V lookup: CDR1 SGHNT, CDR2 YYREEE (reference sequence). This CDR3 is 14 amino acids long. Combining the CDR3 with reference TRBV5-4 and TRBJ1-2 gives the whole variable domain ETGVTQSPTHLIKTRGQQVTLRCSSQSGHNTVSWYQQALGQGPQFIFQYYREEENGRGNFPPRFSGLQFPNYSSELNVNALELDDSALYLCASSLAQGARGYTFGSGTRLTVV.

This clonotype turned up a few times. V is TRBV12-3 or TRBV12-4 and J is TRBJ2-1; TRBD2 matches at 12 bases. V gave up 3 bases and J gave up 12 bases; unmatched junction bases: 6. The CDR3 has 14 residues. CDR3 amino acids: CASSLASGRAGQFF. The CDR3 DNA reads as TGTGCCAGCAGTTTGGCTAGCGGGAGGGCTGGGCAGTTCTTC.

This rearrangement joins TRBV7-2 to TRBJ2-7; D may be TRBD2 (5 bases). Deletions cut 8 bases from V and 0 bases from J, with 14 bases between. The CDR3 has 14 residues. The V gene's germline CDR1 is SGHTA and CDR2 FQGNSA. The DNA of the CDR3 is TGTGCCAGCGGTGGGCAGCGGACCTCCTACGAGCAGTACTTC. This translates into CASGGQRTSYEQYF.

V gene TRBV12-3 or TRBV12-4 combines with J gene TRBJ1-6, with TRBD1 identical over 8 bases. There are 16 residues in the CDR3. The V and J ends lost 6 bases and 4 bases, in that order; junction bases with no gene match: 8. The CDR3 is CASRSGQGGYNSPLHF. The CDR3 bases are TGTGCCAGCAGAAGCGGACAGGGAGGGTATAATTCACCCCTCCACTTT.

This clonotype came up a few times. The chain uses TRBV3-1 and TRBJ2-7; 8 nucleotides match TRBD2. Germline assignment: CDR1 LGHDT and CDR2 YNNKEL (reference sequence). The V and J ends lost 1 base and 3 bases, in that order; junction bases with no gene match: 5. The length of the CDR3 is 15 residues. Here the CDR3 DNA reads TGTGCCAGCAGCCAAGGGGAACTAGCGGTCTACGAGCAGTACTTC. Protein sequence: CASSQGELAVYEQYF.

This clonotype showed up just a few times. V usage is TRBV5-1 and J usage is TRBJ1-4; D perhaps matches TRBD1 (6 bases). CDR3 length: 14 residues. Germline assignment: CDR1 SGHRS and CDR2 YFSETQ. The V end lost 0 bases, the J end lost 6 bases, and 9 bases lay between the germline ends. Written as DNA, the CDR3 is TGCGCCAGCAGCTTGGACAGGGCGGATGAAAAACTGTTTTTT. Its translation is CASSLDRADEKLFF.

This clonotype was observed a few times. The CDR3 loop is CAWSVVGEFPNTEAFF. CDR3 nucleotides: TGTGCCTGGAGTGTAGTTGGGGAATTCCCGAACACTGAAGCTTTCTTT. The chain uses TRBV30 and TRBJ1-1, with D unresolved. CDR1 is GTSNPN, CDR2 SVGIG, per germline (reference sequence). The germline V and J ends were trimmed by 0 bases and 1 base, with 15 bases remaining between them. The CDR3 runs 16 residues.

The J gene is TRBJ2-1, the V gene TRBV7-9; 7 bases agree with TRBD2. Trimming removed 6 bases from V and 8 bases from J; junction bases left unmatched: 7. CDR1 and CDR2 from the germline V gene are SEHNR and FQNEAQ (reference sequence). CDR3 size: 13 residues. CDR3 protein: CASRVGGSDEQFF. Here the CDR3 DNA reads TGTGCCAGCAGAGTCGGCGGGAGCGATGAGCAGTTCTTC. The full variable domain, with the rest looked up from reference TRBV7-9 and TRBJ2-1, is DTGVSQNPRHKITKRGQNVTFRCDPISEHNRLYWYRQTLGQGPEFLTYFQNEAQLEKSRLLSDRFSAERPKGSFSTLEIQRTEQGDSAMYLCASRVGGSDEQFFGPGTRLTVL.

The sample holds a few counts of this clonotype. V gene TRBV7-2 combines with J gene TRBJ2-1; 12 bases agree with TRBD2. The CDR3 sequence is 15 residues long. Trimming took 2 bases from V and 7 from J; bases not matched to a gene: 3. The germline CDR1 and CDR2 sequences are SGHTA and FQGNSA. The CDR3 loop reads CASSLLAGGFNEQFF. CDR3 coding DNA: TGTGCCAGCAGCTTACTAGCGGGAGGGTTTAATGAGCAGTTCTTC.

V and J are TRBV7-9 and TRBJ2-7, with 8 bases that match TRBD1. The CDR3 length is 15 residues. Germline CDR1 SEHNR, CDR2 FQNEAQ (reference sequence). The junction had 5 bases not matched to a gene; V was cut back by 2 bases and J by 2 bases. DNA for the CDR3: TGTGCCAGCAGCTTACAGGGGGCGCATCCCTACGAGCAGTACTTC. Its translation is CASSLQGAHPYEQYF.

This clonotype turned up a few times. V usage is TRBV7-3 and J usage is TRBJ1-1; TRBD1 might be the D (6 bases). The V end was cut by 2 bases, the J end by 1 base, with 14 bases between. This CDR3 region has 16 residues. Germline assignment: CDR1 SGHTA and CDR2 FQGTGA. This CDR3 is CASSLYGGSQNTEAFF. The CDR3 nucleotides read TGTGCCAGCAGCTTATACGGGGGCAGCCAGAACACTGAAGCTTTCTTT.

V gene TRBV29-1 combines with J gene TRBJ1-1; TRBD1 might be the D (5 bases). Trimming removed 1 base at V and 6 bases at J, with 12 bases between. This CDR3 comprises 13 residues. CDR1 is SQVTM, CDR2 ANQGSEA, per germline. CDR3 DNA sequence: TGCAGCGTTGAAGCCGCAGGGATATCTGAAGCTTTCTTT. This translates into CSVEAAGISEAFF.

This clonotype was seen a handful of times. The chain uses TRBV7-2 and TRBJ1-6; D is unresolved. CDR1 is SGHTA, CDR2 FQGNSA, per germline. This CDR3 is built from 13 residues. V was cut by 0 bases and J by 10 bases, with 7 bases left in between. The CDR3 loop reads CASSLATESPLHF. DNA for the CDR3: TGTGCCAGCAGCTTAGCGACGGAATCACCCCTCCACTTT. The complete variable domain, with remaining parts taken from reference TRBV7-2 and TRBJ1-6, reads GAGVSQSPSNKVTEKGKDVELRCDPISGHTALYWYRQSLGQGLEFLIYFQGNSAPDKSGLPSDRFSAERTGGSVSTLTIQRTQQEDSAVYLCASSLATESPLHFGNGTRLTVT.

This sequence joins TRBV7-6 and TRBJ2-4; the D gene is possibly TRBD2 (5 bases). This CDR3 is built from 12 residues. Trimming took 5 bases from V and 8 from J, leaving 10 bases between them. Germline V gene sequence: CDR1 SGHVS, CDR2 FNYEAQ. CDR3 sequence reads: CASSEGRDIQYF. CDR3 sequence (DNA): TGTGCCAGCAGCGAGGGTAGGGACATTCAGTACTTC.

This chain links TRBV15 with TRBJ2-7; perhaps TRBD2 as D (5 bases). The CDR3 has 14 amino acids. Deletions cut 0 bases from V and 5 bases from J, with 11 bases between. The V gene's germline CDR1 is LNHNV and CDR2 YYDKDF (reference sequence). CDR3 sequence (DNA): TGTGCCACCAGCAGAGAAAGGGCCGGGAACGAGCAGTACTTC. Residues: CATSRERAGNEQYF.

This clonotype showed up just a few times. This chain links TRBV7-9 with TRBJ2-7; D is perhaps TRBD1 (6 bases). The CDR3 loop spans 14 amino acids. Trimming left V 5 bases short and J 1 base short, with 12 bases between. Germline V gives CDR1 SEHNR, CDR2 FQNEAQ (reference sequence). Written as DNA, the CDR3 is TGTGCCAGCAGCCCTGACAGGCGTTCCTACGAGCAGTACTTC. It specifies CASSPDRRSYEQYF.

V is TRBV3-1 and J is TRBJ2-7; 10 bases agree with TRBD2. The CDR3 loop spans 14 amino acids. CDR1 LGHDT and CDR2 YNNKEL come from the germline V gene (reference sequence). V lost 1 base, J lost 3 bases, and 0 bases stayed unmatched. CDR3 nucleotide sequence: TGTGCCAGCAGCCAAGCTAGCGGGAGCTACGAGCAGTACTTC. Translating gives CASSQASGSYEQYF.

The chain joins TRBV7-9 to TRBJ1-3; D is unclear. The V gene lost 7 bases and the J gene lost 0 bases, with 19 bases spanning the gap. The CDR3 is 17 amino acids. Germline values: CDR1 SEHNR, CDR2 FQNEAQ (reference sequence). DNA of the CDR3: TGTGCCAGCACCGAAACCGCGACGGACGCCTCTGGAAACACCATATATTTT. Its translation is CASTETATDASGNTIYF.

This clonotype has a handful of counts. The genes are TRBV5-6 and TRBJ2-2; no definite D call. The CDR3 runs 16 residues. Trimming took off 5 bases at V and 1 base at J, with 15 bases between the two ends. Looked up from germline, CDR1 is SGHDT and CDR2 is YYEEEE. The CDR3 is CASRSTEILNTGELFF. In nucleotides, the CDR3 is TGTGCCAGCAGGAGCACAGAGATTCTGAACACCGGGGAGCTGTTTTTT.

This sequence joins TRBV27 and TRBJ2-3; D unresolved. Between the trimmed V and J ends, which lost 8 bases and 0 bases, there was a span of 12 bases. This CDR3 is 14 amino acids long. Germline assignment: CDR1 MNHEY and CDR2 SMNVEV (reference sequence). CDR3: CASASLGSTDTQYF. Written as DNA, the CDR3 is TGTGCCAGCGCGTCCTTGGGGAGCACAGATACGCAGTATTTT.

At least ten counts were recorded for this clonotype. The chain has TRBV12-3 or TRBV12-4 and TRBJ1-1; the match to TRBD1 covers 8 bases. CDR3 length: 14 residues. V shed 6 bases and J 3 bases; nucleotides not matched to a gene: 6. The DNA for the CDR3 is TGTGCCAGCAGCTCCGGACAGGGCTACACTGAAGCTTTCTTT. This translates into CASSSGQGYTEAFF.

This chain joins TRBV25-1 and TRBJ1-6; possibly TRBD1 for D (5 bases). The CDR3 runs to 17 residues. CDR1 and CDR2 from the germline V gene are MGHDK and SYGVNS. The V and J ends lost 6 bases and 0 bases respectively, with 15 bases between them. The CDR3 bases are TGTGCCAGCAGCGCCGGGACGTACAGCTCCTATAATTCACCCCTCCACTTT. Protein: CASSAGTYSSYNSPLHF. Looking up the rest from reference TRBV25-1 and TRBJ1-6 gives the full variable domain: EADIYQTPRYLVIGTGKKITLECSQTMGHDKMYWYQQDPGMELHLIHYSYGVNSTEKGDLSSESTVSRIRTEHFPLTLESARPSHTSQYLCASSAGTYSSYNSPLHFGNGTRLTVT.

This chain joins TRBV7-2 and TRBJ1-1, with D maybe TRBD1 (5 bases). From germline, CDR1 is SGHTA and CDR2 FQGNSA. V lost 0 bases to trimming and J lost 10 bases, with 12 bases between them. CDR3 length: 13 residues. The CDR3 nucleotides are TGTGCCAGCAGCTTAGCGCCGAAGGGGAGAGCTTTCTTT. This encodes CASSLAPKGRAFF.